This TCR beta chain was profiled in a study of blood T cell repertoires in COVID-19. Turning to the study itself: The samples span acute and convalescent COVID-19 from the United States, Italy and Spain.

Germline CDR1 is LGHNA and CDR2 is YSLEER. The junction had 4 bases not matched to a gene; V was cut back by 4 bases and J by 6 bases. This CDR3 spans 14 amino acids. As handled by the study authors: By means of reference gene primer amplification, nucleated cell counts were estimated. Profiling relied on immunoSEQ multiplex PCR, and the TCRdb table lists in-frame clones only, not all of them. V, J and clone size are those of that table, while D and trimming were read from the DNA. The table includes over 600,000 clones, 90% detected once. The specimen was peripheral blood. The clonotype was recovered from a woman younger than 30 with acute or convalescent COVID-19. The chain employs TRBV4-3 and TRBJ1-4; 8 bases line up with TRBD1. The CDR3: CASSRGTGYEKLFF. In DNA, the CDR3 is TGCGCCAGCAGCCGAGGGACAGGTTATGAAAAACTGTTTTTT.